Described below is a single T cell receptor (beta chain) sequence and its context. These data originate in a study of blood T cell repertoires in COVID-19. Study in general: Acute-phase and convalescent COVID-19 samples originated in the United States, Italy and Spain.

Germline V gene data show CDR1 as MNHEY and CDR2 as SVGAGI. The CDR3 totals 16 residues. V lost 0 bases and J lost 1; bases outside the gene matches: 6. The method was immunoSEQ multiplex PCR; TCRdb's version includes in-frame clones alone and lacks a portion of them. The table has roughly 180,000 clones, approximately 94% seen once; the top ten hold 0.76%. The TCR comes from a man in his thirties or forties with COVID-19, enrolled during active disease. The chain recombines TRBV6-5 with TRBJ2-7, with 7 bases identical to TRBD2. Source material: peripheral blood. The CDR3 sequence is CASSYSTGRLSYEQYF. CDR3 coding DNA: TGTGCCAGCAGTTACTCCACCGGGAGGCTATCCTACGAGCAGTACTTC.